Sequencing of this T cell receptor beta chain was carried out in a study of blood T cell repertoires in COVID-19. Across the study: The origin of the acute and convalescent COVID-19 samples was the United States, Italy and Spain. The cDNA or gDNA used as material had been derived from T cells, B-cell-depleted T cells, or PBMCs.

As handled by the study authors: Using reference gene primer amplification, nucleated cell counts were estimated. This table comes from immunoSEQ multiplex PCR, and its TCRdb copy is limited to in-frame clones, with some not included. The DNA gave D and trimming, while V, J and clone size come from that table. This table has over 75,000 clones, around 80% appearing once. From germline, CDR1 is SQVTM and CDR2 ANQGSEA. This CDR3 comprises 13 residues. The germline V and J ends were trimmed by 7 bases and 3 bases, with 15 bases remaining between them. The sequence came from a man between 65 and 80 years old with acute or convalescent COVID-19. This chain uses TRBV29-1 with TRBJ1-1, with D perhaps TRBD1 (6 bases). Material for sequencing was peripheral blood. The CDR3 nucleotides are TGCAGCGGGCAAGGCAGGGGCGACACTGAAGCTTTCTTT. This codes for CSGQGRGDTEAFF.